This TCR beta chain was sequenced for a study of control samples from healthy donors and cancer patients. Trimming took off 6 bases at V and 6 bases at J, with 13 bases between the two ends. Germline V lookup: CDR1 MRHNA, CDR2 SNTAGT. The CDR3 loop spans 13 amino acids. Produced via immunoSEQ multiplex PCR; TCRdb's table is partial and in-frame only. Altogether 100,000 to 150,000 clones are present, roughly nine tenths being singletons, with the ten largest covering around 1.7%. Sequences were obtained from blood. The genes are TRBV6-4 and TRBJ2-3; D unclear. This clonotype originated in a man aged 18 to 29 in good health. The CDR3 DNA is TGTGCCAGCAGCCCAGACGAGTTTGATACGCAGTATTTT. The encoded protein is CASSPDEFDTQYF.